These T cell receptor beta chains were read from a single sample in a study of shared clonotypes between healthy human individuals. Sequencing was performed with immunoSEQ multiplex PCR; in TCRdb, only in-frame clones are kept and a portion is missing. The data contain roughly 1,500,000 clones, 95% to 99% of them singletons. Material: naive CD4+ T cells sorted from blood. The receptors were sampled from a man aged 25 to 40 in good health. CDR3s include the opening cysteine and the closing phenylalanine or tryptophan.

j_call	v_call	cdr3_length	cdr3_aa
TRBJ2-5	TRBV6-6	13	CASSRPGVETQYF
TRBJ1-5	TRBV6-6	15	CASSSGHGANQPQHF
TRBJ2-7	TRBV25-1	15	CASSLGAGGSYEQYF
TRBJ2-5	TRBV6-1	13	CATGQGGSETQYF
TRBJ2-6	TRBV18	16	CASSPQGFSGANVLTF
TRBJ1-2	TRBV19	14	CASYQGPLTHGYTF
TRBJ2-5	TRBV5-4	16	CASSKTGGRRQETQYF
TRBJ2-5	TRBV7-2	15	CASSLGLAVQETQYF
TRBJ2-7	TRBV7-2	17	CASSLVFGGSSSYEQYF
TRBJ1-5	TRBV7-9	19	CASSMDEGWAGTGEEPQHF
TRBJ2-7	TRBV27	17	CASSLLPSGSTSYEQYF
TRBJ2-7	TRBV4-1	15	CASSQAQGEGHEQYF
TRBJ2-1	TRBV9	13	CASSVGDSTEQFF
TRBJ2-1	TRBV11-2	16	CASSSSASGRAGEQFF